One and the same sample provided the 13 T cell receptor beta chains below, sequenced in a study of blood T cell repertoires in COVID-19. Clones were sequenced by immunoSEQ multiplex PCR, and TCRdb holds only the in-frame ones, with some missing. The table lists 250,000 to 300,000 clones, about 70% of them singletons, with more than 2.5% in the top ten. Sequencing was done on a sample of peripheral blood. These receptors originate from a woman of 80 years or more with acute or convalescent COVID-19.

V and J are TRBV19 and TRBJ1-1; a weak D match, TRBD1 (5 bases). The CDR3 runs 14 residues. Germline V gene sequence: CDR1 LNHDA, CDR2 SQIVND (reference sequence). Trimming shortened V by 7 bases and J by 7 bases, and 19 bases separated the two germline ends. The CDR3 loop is CASTHLGGNGEAFF. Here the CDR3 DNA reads TGTGCCAGTACCCATCTCGGGGGAAATGGTGAAGCTTTCTTT.

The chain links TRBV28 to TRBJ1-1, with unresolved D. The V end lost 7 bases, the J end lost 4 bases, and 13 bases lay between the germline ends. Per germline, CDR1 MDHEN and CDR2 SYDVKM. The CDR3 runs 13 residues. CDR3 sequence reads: CASTTDTLTEAFF. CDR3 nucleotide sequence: TGTGCCAGCACTACAGACACCCTCACTGAAGCTTTCTTT.

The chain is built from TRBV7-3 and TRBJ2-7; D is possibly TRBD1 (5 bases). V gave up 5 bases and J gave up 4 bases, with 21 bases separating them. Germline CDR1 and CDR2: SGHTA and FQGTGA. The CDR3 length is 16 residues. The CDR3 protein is CASSLKGMTDKYEQYF. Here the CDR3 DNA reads TGTGCCAGCAGCCTCAAGGGGATGACAGACAAGTACGAGCAGTACTTC.

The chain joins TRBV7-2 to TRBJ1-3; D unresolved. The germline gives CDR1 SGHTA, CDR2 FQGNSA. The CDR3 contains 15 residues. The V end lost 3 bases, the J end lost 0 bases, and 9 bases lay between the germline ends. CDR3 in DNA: TGTGCCAGCAGCTTTAACAGTGCCTCTGGAAACACCATATATTTT. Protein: CASSFNSASGNTIYF.

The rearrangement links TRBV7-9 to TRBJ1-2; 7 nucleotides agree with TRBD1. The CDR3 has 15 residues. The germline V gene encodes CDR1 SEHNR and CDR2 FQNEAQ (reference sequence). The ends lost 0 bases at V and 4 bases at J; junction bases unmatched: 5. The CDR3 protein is CASSLASQGGYGYTF. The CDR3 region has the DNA TGTGCCAGCAGCTTAGCGAGTCAGGGGGGCTATGGCTACACCTTC.

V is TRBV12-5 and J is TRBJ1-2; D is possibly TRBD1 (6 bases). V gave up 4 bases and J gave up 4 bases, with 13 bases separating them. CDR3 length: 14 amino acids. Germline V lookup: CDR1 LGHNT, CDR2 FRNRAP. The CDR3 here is CASGYSTGVYGYTF. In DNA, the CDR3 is TGTGCTAGTGGTTACTCGACAGGCGTCTATGGCTACACCTTC.

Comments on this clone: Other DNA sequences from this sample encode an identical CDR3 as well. The CDR3 is CASSPGGETQYF. CDR3 DNA: TGTGCCAGCAGTCCAGGGGGAGAGACCCAGTACTTC. V and J are TRBV12-3 or TRBV12-4 and TRBJ2-5, with TRBD1 matching 7 bases. V trimming: 5 bases; J trimming: 4 bases; junction bases outside the gene matches: 1. This CDR3 spans 12 amino acids.

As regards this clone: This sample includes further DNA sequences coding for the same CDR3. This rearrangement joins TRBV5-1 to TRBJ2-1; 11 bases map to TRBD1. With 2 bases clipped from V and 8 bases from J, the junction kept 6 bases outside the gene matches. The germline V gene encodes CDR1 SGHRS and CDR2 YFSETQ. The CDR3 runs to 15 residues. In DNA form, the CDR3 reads TGCGCCAGCAGCTTAGGACAGGGGGCTGGCGATGAGCAGTTCTTC. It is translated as CASSLGQGAGDEQFF.

The DNA of the CDR3 is TGTGCCAGCAGTGTTCACAGGGGCACTGAAGCTTTCTTT. Translation gives CASSVHRGTEAFF. The V gene is TRBV6-4, the J gene TRBJ1-1; 7 bases align to TRBD1. Germline trimming cut 4 bases from V and 4 bases from J; bases unmatched to any gene: 3. This CDR3 comprises 13 residues. Germline V gene data show CDR1 as MRHNA and CDR2 as SNTAGT.

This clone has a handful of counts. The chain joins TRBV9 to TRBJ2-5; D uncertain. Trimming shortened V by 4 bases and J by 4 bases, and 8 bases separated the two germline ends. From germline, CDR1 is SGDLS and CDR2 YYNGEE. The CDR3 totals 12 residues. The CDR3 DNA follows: TGTGCCAGCAGCTCGAGCCGAGAGACCCAGTACTTC. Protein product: CASSSSRETQYF.

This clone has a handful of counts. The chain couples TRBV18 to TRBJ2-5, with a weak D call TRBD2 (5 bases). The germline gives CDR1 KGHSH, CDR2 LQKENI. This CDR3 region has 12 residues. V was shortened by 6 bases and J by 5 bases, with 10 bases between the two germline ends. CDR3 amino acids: CASSEGRETQYF. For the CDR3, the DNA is TGTGCCAGCTCTGAGGGCCGGGAGACCCAGTACTTC. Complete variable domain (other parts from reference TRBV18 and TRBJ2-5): NAGVMQNPRHLVRRRGQEARLRCSPMKGHSHVYWYRQLPEEGLKFMVYLQKENIIDESGMPKERFSAEFPKEGPSILRIQQVVRGDSAAYFCASSEGRETQYFGPGTRLLVL.

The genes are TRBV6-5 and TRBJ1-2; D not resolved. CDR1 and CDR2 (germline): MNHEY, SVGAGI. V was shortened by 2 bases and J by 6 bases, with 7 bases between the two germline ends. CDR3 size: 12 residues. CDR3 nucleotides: TGTGCCAGCAGTTACGCTAAAGATGGCTACACCTTC. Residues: CASSYAKDGYTF.

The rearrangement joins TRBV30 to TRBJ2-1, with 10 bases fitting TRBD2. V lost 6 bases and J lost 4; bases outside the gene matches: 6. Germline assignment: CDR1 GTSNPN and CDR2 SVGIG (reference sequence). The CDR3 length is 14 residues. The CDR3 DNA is TGTGCCTGCTCCGGGACTAGCGAGTACAATGAGCAGTTCTTC. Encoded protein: CACSGTSEYNEQFF.